The 9 T cell receptor beta chains in this list originate from one sample, sequenced in a study of identical twins. MiXCR, run by TCRdb on the 5' RACE reads, gives a single entry per CDR3 protein. Counted here are around 280,000 distinct CDR3 sequences, roughly 8.6% occurring once; the ten biggest clones make up over 2%. This sample was shared with a second study, whose subject was yellow fever vaccine responses in identical twins.

The source material was memory (CD45RO+) T cells sorted from blood. The source is a woman between 18 and 29 years old in good health.

This clonotype showed up just a few times. In DNA, the CDR3 is TGCGCCAGCAGCTTAAGCGGGGGGGCGACCTCCTACAATGAGCAGTTCTTC. The encoded protein is CASSLSGGATSYNEQFF. The genes are TRBV5-1 and TRBJ2-1; 10 nucleotides line up with TRBD2. CDR1 and CDR2 (germline): SGHRS, YFSETQ. CDR3 size: 17 residues. V gave up 2 bases and J gave up 0 bases; unmatched junction bases: 5.

This clonotype was picked up many times. The rearrangement uses TRBV5-6 and TRBJ2-1, with unresolved D. V shed 0 bases and J shed 6 bases, with 7 bases lying between them. The CDR3 spans 13 residues. In germline, CDR1 is SGHDT, CDR2 YYEEEE. The CDR3 loop reads CASSLVNPNEQFF. The CDR3 region has the DNA TGTGCCAGCAGCTTGGTGAACCCCAATGAGCAGTTCTTC.

This clonotype was seen more than once but under ten times. The chain recombines TRBV20-1 with TRBJ1-4, with no clear D. Germline V gene data show CDR1 as DFQATT and CDR2 as SNEGSKA (reference sequence). The V end was cut by 7 bases, the J end by 8 bases, with 17 bases between. The CDR3 length is 13 residues. CDR3 amino acids: CSVPATWGEKLFF. CDR3 nucleotide sequence: TGCAGTGTTCCCGCGACCTGGGGAGAAAAACTGTTTTTT.

This chain connects TRBV3-1 to TRBJ2-3; no firm D call. The length of the CDR3 is 16 residues. V gave up 3 bases and J gave up 0 bases, with 13 bases separating them. Germline V lookup: CDR1 LGHDT, CDR2 YNNKEL (reference sequence). CDR3 residues: CASSQSQRISTDTQYF. The CDR3 DNA reads TGTGCCAGCAGCCAGAGTCAGCGAATAAGCACAGATACGCAGTATTTT.

This clonotype was recorded a few times. The J gene is TRBJ2-5, the V gene TRBV18, with D unclear. V shed 6 bases and J shed 0 bases, with 5 bases lying between them. The germline V gene encodes CDR1 KGHSH and CDR2 LQKENI. This CDR3 is built from 12 residues. The CDR3 DNA is TGTGCCAGCTCGTCGAACCAAGAGACCCAGTACTTC. Encoded protein: CASSSNQETQYF.

This rearrangement joins TRBV19 to TRBJ2-1; 16 bases map to TRBD2. Germline CDR1 reads LNHDA; CDR2 reads SQIVND (reference sequence). With V trimmed by 7 bases and J by 9 bases, 6 bases remained unmatched. The CDR3 covers 15 residues. CDR3 nucleotide sequence: TGTGCCAGTACCGGGACTAGCGGGGGGGCCGGTGAGCAGTTCTTC. Translated: CASTGTSGGAGEQFF. The complete variable domain, with remaining parts taken from reference TRBV19 and TRBJ2-1, reads DGGITQSPKYLFRKEGQNVTLSCEQNLNHDAMYWYRQDPGQGLRLIYYSQIVNDFQKGDIAEGYSVSREKKESFPLTVTSAQKNPTAFYLCASTGTSGGAGEQFFGPGTRLTVL.

This clonotype was counted between two and nine times. The chain employs TRBV4-2 and TRBJ2-7, with 10 bases aligning to TRBD1. Germline CDR1 reads LGHNA; CDR2 reads YNFKEQ. The CDR3 has 21 amino acids. V gave up 4 bases and J gave up 5 bases; unmatched junction bases: 26. This CDR3 reads CASSPAADFYPGDRGKHEQYF. As DNA, the CDR3 is TGTGCCAGCAGCCCCGCCGCGGATTTCTACCCGGGGGACAGGGGTAAGCACGAGCAGTACTTC.

J is TRBJ2-5 and V is TRBV27, with 13 bases fitting TRBD2. CDR3 length: 18 amino acids. Germline values: CDR1 MNHEY, CDR2 SMNVEV (reference sequence). V was clipped by 4 bases and J by 4 bases; unmatched bases: 12. The CDR3 spells CASSSHSGLAGSGETQYF. The CDR3 DNA is TGTGCCAGCAGTTCCCACTCGGGACTAGCGGGATCTGGAGAGACCCAGTACTTC.

The V gene is TRBV5-5, the J gene TRBJ1-2; 7 bases map to TRBD1. The CDR3 is made up of 15 amino acids. V gave up 4 bases and J gave up 0 bases; unmatched junction bases: 6. The V gene's germline CDR1 is SGHKS and CDR2 YYEKEE (reference sequence). The CDR3 DNA sequence: TGTGCCAGCAGCATTGCCGGGACAGCTAACTATGGCTACACCTTC. This gives the protein CASSIAGTANYGYTF.